This TCR beta chain was captured by sequencing in a study of preoperative IRX-2 immunotherapy in early breast cancer. Treatment in this sample: preoperative locoregional IRX-2 cytokine immunotherapy. Samples came from a phase Ib trial of preoperative locoregional IRX-2 cytokine immunotherapy. Losses at the gene ends were 4 bases for V and 2 bases for J; bases not matched to a gene: 5. Germline CDR1 is SQVTM and CDR2 is ANQGSEA. CDR3 length: 14 residues. Here immunoSEQ multiplex PCR was the method, and the copy in TCRdb shows in-frame clones only, minus some. The sample shows 40,000 to 50,000 clones, approximately 77% of them seen only once.

The TCR originated in a human donor with breast cancer. This chain links TRBV29-1 with TRBJ2-7; 10 positions agree with TRBD1. The source material was tumor tissue, sampled after IRX-2 immunotherapy. The CDR3 DNA follows: TGCAGCGTTGGAGGCGGGACAGGGGCCTACGAGCAGTACTTC. Its translation is CSVGGGTGAYEQYF.